The T cell receptor beta chain under discussion was sequenced for a study of response to subunit inactivated influenza vaccine. Broader study findings: With each seasonal influenza vaccination, the authors suggested, few new T cells are recruited.

Remarks on this clonotype: The antigen is undetermined.

TCRdb ran MiXCR on the RT-PCR reads and lists one entry per CDR3 protein. There are approximately 570,000 distinct CDR3 sequences in the sample; approximately 7.7% occur only once, and 10% to 15% lies in the top ten. V gave up 0 bases and J gave up 3 bases, with 20 bases separating them. Germline V gene lookup returns CDR1 SQVTM and CDR2 ANQGSEA. The CDR3 extends over 17 amino acids. The starting material was PBMCs from blood, obtained 23 to 25 months after vaccination. The gene calls are TRBV29-1 and TRBJ1-2; TRBD1 might be the D (6 bases). This clonotype originated in a man aged 50-75 years who received an inactivated influenza vaccine. CDR3 region: CSVEDQGRRTAYYGYTF. In nucleotides, the CDR3 is TGCAGCGTTGAAGACCAAGGCCGTCGGACAGCGTACTATGGCTACACCTTC.